The entry below gives a single T cell receptor (beta chain) sequence along with its context. Its antigen has not been determined. Per-base quality was not reported, and no clone a single base away is much larger than it. The data belong to a study of T-cell reconstitution after alpha-beta-depleted transplantation in children (dated by TCRdb to about 2016). Background on the whole study: The study quantitatively tracked T-cell immune reconstitution after TCRalphabeta/CD19-depleted allogeneic hematopoietic cell transplantation in children using TCR repertoire profiling.

Unmatched junction bases come to 7, with V trimmed by 4 bases and J by 5 bases. The CDR3 holds 16 amino acids from the cysteine to the phenylalanine. Solely the CDR3 DNA is kept, with 48 bases framed from the first base. The germline V gene (reference sequence) specifies SGHNT as CDR1 and YYREEE as CDR2. Library creation used PCR. The sequencing machine was an Illumina HiSeq 2500. TCR libraries were prepared with molecular barcoding, using unique molecular identifiers to normalize TCRbeta repertoire quantification. The raw public reads went through TCRdb reprocessing: fastp at Q25, MiXCR clone calling, in-frame beta chains kept. Every distinct CDR3 protein forms one entry, paired with its most common genes and DNA. Present in this sample are more than 450,000 distinct CDR3 sequences, about 18% of which were seen just once. The ten largest account for approximately 3% of the sample.

The V and J genes are TRBV5-4 and TRBJ1-4; 11 nucleotides in the junction match TRBD1. This specimen was PBMCs from the stem cell graft donor, taken from the stem cell graft. This TCR was sampled from a human donor who donated a stem cell graft to a child with acute lymphoblastic leukemia. CDR3 region: CASSRDRGSQNEKLFF. Here is the DNA: TGTGCCAGCAGCCGGGACAGGGGGAGTCAGAATGAAAAACTGTTTTTT.